Listed below are T cell receptor beta chains from one sample, sequenced in a study of control samples from healthy donors and cancer patients. Assay used: immunoSEQ multiplex PCR; TCRdb lists only in-frame clones, some missing. The repertoire holds roughly 170,000 clones, about 91% seen once, with roughly 5.3% in the top ten. What was sequenced was blood. Receptors originate from a woman in her twenties or thirties in good health. The CDR3 runs from the conserved cysteine through the conserved F or W. D genes are given only for firm matches. Clone size is shown for a subset of rows, as once, few, many or a class of expanded clone.

j_gene: TRBJ1-1
d_gene: TRBD1
v_gene: TRBV5-1
abundance: .
CDR3nt: TGCGCCAGCAGCTCACTACCAGGACAGGGCAAAATGAACACTGAAGCTTTCTTT
CDR3aa: CASSSLPGQGKMNTEAFF

j_gene: TRBJ1-2
d_gene: .
v_gene: TRBV12-3/TRBV12-4
abundance: .
CDR3nt: TGTGCCAGCAGTTTAGTAAGGGAGTATGGCTACACCTTC
CDR3aa: CASSLVREYGYTF

j_gene: TRBJ1-2
d_gene: .
v_gene: TRBV9
abundance: .
CDR3nt: TGTGCCAGCAGCCAACACTCAGGGAGTGGAGGCTATGGCTACACCTTC
CDR3aa: CASSQHSGSGGYGYTF

j_gene: TRBJ1-2
d_gene: .
v_gene: TRBV6-4
abundance: .
CDR3nt: TGTGCCAGCAGTGCAACAACAGGGTCTTCTGGCTACACCTTC
CDR3aa: CASSATTGSSGYTF

j_gene: TRBJ1-1
d_gene: .
v_gene: TRBV7-9
abundance: .
CDR3nt: TGTGCCACCAGCTTTGATGAAGCTTTCTTT
CDR3aa: CATSFDEAFF

j_gene: TRBJ1-1
d_gene: .
v_gene: TRBV11-3
abundance: .
CDR3nt: TGTGCCAGCAGCTTAGACGGCCCGGATGAAGCTTTCTTT
CDR3aa: CASSLDGPDEAFF

j_gene: TRBJ2-2
d_gene: TRBD2
v_gene: TRBV6-4
abundance: many
CDR3nt: TGTGCCAGCAGCGGGGGGGCGAACACCGGGGAGCTGTTTTTT
CDR3aa: CASSGGANTGELFF

j_gene: TRBJ1-1
d_gene: .
v_gene: TRBV29-1
abundance: .
CDR3nt: TGCAGCGTTGAACCCCGAGACACTGAAGCTTTCTTT
CDR3aa: CSVEPRDTEAFF

j_gene: TRBJ2-3
d_gene: .
v_gene: TRBV3-1/TRBV3-2
abundance: .
CDR3nt: TGTGCCAGCAGTGATTTAAAGGGGGGGGATACGCAGTATTTT
CDR3aa: CASSDLKGGDTQYF

j_gene: TRBJ1-2
d_gene: .
v_gene: TRBV13
abundance: .
CDR3nt: TGTGCCAGCAGCGACGGGCCTGTCCGGGGCTACACCTTC
CDR3aa: CASSDGPVRGYTF

j_gene: TRBJ1-1
d_gene: .
v_gene: TRBV5-6
abundance: .
CDR3nt: TGTGCCAGCAGCTTATTTAGGACACGCATGAACACTGAAGCTTTCTTT
CDR3aa: CASSLFRTRMNTEAFF

j_gene: TRBJ2-1
d_gene: TRBD1
v_gene: TRBV5-1
abundance: .
CDR3nt: TGCGCCAGCTCCCATAGAAGCGGGAGGACAGGGGGCACGAATGAGCAGTTCTTC
CDR3aa: CASSHRSGRTGGTNEQFF

j_gene: TRBJ2-1
d_gene: .
v_gene: TRBV27
abundance: .
CDR3nt: TGTGCCAGCAGTTTCCGGGGCGGGATCTATGAGCAGTTCTTC
CDR3aa: CASSFRGGIYEQFF

j_gene: TRBJ2-7
d_gene: TRBD2
v_gene: TRBV19
abundance: .
CDR3nt: TGTGCCAGTAGTATGGGTAGCGGGAGGACCTACGAGCAGTACTTC
CDR3aa: CASSMGSGRTYEQYF

j_gene: TRBJ1-1
d_gene: .
v_gene: TRBV2
abundance: .
CDR3nt: TGTGCCAGCAGTACAGTGATGAACACTGAAGCTTTCTTT
CDR3aa: CASSTVMNTEAFF

j_gene: TRBJ2-2
d_gene: .
v_gene: TRBV4-1
abundance: .
CDR3nt: TGCGCCAGCAGCCACCCCACCCTTCTCGGGGAGCTGTTTTTT
CDR3aa: CASSHPTLLGELFF

j_gene: TRBJ1-3
d_gene: .
v_gene: TRBV7-2
abundance: .
CDR3nt: TGTGCCAGCAGCCGGTGGACATCCGAAAACACCATATATTTT
CDR3aa: CASSRWTSENTIYF

j_gene: TRBJ1-1
d_gene: .
v_gene: TRBV5-4
abundance: .
CDR3nt: TGTGCCAGCAGCTTGGAGGGGTATGAAGCTGAAGCTTTCTTT
CDR3aa: CASSLEGYEAEAFF

j_gene: TRBJ2-5
d_gene: TRBD2
v_gene: TRBV30
abundance: .
CDR3nt: TGTGCCTGGAGTAGCGGGACTCTCGGGGAAGAGACCCAGTACTTC
CDR3aa: CAWSSGTLGEETQYF

j_gene: TRBJ1-6
d_gene: TRBD1
v_gene: TRBV27
abundance: .
CDR3nt: TGTGCCAGCAGTTTATTTTGGGCCACAGGGGGCCAATCACCCCTCCACTTT
CDR3aa: CASSLFWATGGQSPLHF

j_gene: TRBJ2-5
d_gene: .
v_gene: TRBV27
abundance: .
CDR3nt: TGTGCCAGCAGTTTGGGGAGACACCAAGAGACCCAGTACTTC
CDR3aa: CASSLGRHQETQYF

j_gene: TRBJ2-7
d_gene: .
v_gene: TRBV7-9
abundance: .
CDR3nt: TGTGCCAGCAGCTTAGGAGCTGGCTACGAGCAGTACTTC
CDR3aa: CASSLGAGYEQYF

j_gene: TRBJ2-7
d_gene: .
v_gene: TRBV3-1/TRBV3-2
abundance: .
CDR3nt: TGTGCCAGCAGCCAAGCTAATTACGAGCAGTACTTC
CDR3aa: CASSQANYEQYF

j_gene: TRBJ2-2
d_gene: TRBD2
v_gene: TRBV24-1
abundance: .
CDR3nt: TGTGCCACCCACCCGGGGGGAGACACCGGGGAGCTGTTTTTT
CDR3aa: CATHPGGDTGELFF

j_gene: TRBJ2-7
d_gene: .
v_gene: TRBV4-1
abundance: .
CDR3nt: TGCGCCAGCAGCCAAGATGTTCGGGAATTCTACGAGCAGTACTTC
CDR3aa: CASSQDVREFYEQYF

j_gene: TRBJ1-2
d_gene: .
v_gene: TRBV4-1
abundance: .
CDR3nt: TGCGCTGCCAGGGGCCGGGGGGGCTACACCTTC
CDR3aa: CAARGRGGYTF

j_gene: TRBJ2-1
d_gene: .
v_gene: TRBV11-1
abundance: .
CDR3nt: TGTGCCAGCAGCCAATGGGGGACGGCATACAATGAGCAGTTCTTC
CDR3aa: CASSQWGTAYNEQFF